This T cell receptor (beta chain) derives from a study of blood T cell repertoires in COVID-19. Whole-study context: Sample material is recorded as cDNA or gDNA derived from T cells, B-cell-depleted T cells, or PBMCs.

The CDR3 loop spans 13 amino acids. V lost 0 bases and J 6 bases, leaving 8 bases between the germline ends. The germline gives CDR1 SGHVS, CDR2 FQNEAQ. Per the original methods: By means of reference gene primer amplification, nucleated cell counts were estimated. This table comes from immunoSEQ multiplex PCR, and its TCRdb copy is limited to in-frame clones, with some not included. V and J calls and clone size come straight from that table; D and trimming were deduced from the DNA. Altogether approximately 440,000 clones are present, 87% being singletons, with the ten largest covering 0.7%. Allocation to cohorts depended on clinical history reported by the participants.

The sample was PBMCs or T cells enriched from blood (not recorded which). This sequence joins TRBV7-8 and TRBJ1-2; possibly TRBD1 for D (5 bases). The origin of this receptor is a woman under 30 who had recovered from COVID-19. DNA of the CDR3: TGTGCCAGCAGCTTAGCGCAAGGGGATGGCTACACCTTC. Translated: CASSLAQGDGYTF.